The 27 T cell receptor beta chains listed next were all sequenced from one sample in a study of STAT3 mutations in large granular lymphocyte leukemia. Findings and caveats of the study: In T-cell large granular lymphocyte leukemia, about half of patients showed multiple immunodominant subclonotypes.

Measured with immunoSEQ multiplex PCR; TCRdb has only the in-frame clones, and not every one. The sample holds 25,000 to 40,000 clones, around 88% seen once. These receptors are not linked to any known antigen. The sequenced material came from peripheral blood mononuclear cells. The receptors were sampled from a man in his sixties with T-cell large granular lymphocyte leukemia. Some clones in this sample may be carry-over from other donors' samples.

The V and J genes are TRBV19 and TRBJ1-1; TRBD1 aligns across 8 bases. The CDR3 loop spans 15 amino acids. Per the germline V gene, CDR1 is LNHDA and CDR2 is SQIVND (reference sequence). V gave up 5 bases and J gave up 1 base; unmatched junction bases: 6. CDR3 in amino acids: CASSPSQGANTEAFF. CDR3 DNA: TGTGCCAGTAGTCCTAGCCAGGGGGCGAACACTGAAGCTTTCTTT.

This clone appeared once. The chain joins TRBV5-1 to TRBJ2-1; 11 nucleotides align to TRBD2. V gave up 3 bases and J gave up 4 bases; unmatched junction bases: 3. CDR3 length equals 15 residues. Germline values: CDR1 SGHRS, CDR2 YFSETQ. The CDR3 nucleotides read TGCGCCAGCAGCTCGGGACTAGCGGTTTACAATGAGCAGTTCTTC. Its protein product is CASSSGLAVYNEQFF. Full variable domain (remainder filled in from reference TRBV5-1 and TRBJ2-1): KAGVTQTPRYLIKTRGQQVTLSCSPISGHRSVSWYQQTPGQGLQFLFEYFSETQRNKGNFPGRFSGRQFSNSRSEMNVSTLELGDSALYLCASSSGLAVYNEQFFGPGTRLTVL.

This sequence joins TRBV7-9 and TRBJ2-5, with unresolved D. Germline assignment: CDR1 SEHNR and CDR2 FQNEAQ (reference sequence). CDR3 size: 13 residues. The CDR3 protein is CLGQPGRQETQYF. The CDR3 DNA reads as TGTTTGGGTCAGCCAGGCCGCCAAGAGACCCAGTACTTC.

In DNA, the CDR3 is TGTGCCAGCAGCGCCAGAGTCAGCACAGATACGCAGTATTTT. Protein product: CASSARVSTDTQYF. The gene calls are TRBV7-9 and TRBJ2-3, with D unresolved. The CDR3 is made up of 14 amino acids. In germline, CDR1 is SEHNR, CDR2 FQNEAQ (reference sequence). Trimming left V 5 bases short and J 0 bases short, with 9 bases between.

This chain links TRBV7-9 with TRBJ2-7, with 9 nucleotides matching TRBD1. The CDR3 spans 14 residues. Germline CDR1 SEHNR, CDR2 FQNEAQ (reference sequence). Losses at the gene ends were 5 bases for V and 2 bases for J; bases not matched to a gene: 4. CDR3 in DNA: TGTGCCAGCAGCACTAGGACAGGGGCCTACGAGCAGTACTTC. Protein product: CASSTRTGAYEQYF. The full variable domain, completed using reference TRBV7-9 and TRBJ2-7, is DTGVSQNPRHKITKRGQNVTFRCDPISEHNRLYWYRQTLGQGPEFLTYFQNEAQLEKSRLLSDRFSAERPKGSFSTLEIQRTEQGDSAMYLCASSTRTGAYEQYFGPGTRLTVT.

The V gene is TRBV15, the J gene TRBJ2-1; 9 bases are a match to TRBD1. This CDR3 spans 15 amino acids. V was clipped by 5 bases and J by 7 bases; unmatched bases: 9. Germline CDR1 reads LNHNV; CDR2 reads YYDKDF (reference sequence). In nucleotides, the CDR3 is TGTGCCACCAGCGTGGGACAGGGACAATTTAATGAGCAGTTCTTC. Its protein product is CATSVGQGQFNEQFF.

The chain is built from TRBV28 and TRBJ1-6, with no clear D. The CDR3 runs 12 residues. V was clipped by 7 bases and J by 9 bases, with 10 bases between them. In germline, CDR1 is MDHEN, CDR2 SYDVKM. The CDR3 region has the DNA TGTGCCAGCAACGGTGGGGTTTCACCCCTCCACTTT. Translation: CASNGGVSPLHF.

This rearrangement joins TRBV19 to TRBJ1-2, with no clear D. The germline V and J ends were trimmed by 5 bases and 3 bases, with 19 bases remaining between them. Germline loops: CDR1 LNHDA, CDR2 SQIVND (reference sequence). The CDR3 runs to 16 residues. CDR3 in DNA: TGTGCCAGTAGTCTCCCGGCCCCCAGAGAAGACTATGGCTACACCTTC. Its protein product is CASSLPAPREDYGYTF.

This chain joins TRBV5-1 and TRBJ2-7; no clear D. This CDR3 is 13 amino acids long. The germline gives CDR1 SGHRS, CDR2 YFSETQ. Trimming took 6 bases from V and 0 from J, leaving 10 bases between them. The CDR3 here is CASKAGSSYEQYF. The CDR3 nucleotides read TGCGCCAGCAAGGCCGGAAGCTCCTACGAGCAGTACTTC.

V gene TRBV6-6 combines with J gene TRBJ2-7; a possible D gene is TRBD2 (5 bases). The V end lost 6 bases, the J end lost 4 bases, and 16 bases lay between the germline ends. The CDR3 has 14 residues. The germline CDR1 and CDR2 sequences are MNHNY and SVGAGI (reference sequence). The DNA for the CDR3 is TGTGCCAGCAGCCCTAGCAGGCCTGGGTACGAGCAGTACTTC. Its protein product is CASSPSRPGYEQYF.

In the case of this clone: The junction shows a germline mismatch at one end, possibly a read error. The chain joins TRBV7-7 to TRBJ2-5; D is possibly TRBD1 or TRBD2 (5 bases each). There are 13 residues in the CDR3. Per the germline V gene, CDR1 is SSHAT and CDR2 is FNYEAQ (reference sequence). CDR3 bases: TGTGCTAGCAGCTCGGGACCTCAGGAGACCCAGTACTTC. Protein: CASSSGPQETQYF. Looking up the rest from reference TRBV7-7 and TRBJ2-5 gives the full variable domain: GAGVSQSPRYKVTKRGQDVTLRCDPISSHATLYWYQQALGQGPEFLTYFNYEAQPDKSGLPSDRFSAERPEGSISTLTIQRTEQRDSAMYRCASSSGPQETQYFGPGTRLLVL.

V gene TRBV9 combines with J gene TRBJ1-3; weak D call: TRBD1 (5 bases). This CDR3 has 14 amino acids. V lost 0 bases and J 5 bases, leaving 9 bases between the germline ends. Germline V gives CDR1 SGDLS, CDR2 YYNGEE. The CDR3 region is CASSVEGARNTIYF. DNA for the CDR3: TGTGCCAGCAGCGTAGAAGGGGCACGAAACACCATATATTTT.

In its sample, this clone was seen a few times. CDR3 nucleotides: TGTGCCAGCAGCTTAGAGGCATACAGTCAGCCCCAGCATTTT. Translation: CASSLEAYSQPQHF. J is TRBJ1-5 and V is TRBV7-9; D remains ambiguous. V gave up 1 base and J gave up 6 bases, with 10 bases separating them. Germline V gene sequence: CDR1 SEHNR, CDR2 FQNEAQ (reference sequence). This CDR3 contains 14 residues.

This clone has a single count. The rearrangement links TRBV13 to TRBJ1-2; 10 nucleotides match TRBD1. This CDR3 is built from 14 residues. V trimming: 7 bases; J trimming: 8 bases; junction bases outside the gene matches: 10. CDR1 is PRHDT, CDR2 FYEKMQ, per germline (reference sequence). This chain's CDR3 is CASTPPGQGSGYTF. CDR3 sequence (DNA): TGTGCCAGCACACCCCCGGGACAGGGGAGCGGCTACACCTTC.

The sample holds one count of this clone. The V call is TRBV29-1, the J call TRBJ2-3; 11 bases are shared with TRBD2. CDR1 is SQVTM and CDR2 is ANQGSEA in the germline V gene. There are 16 residues in the CDR3. Losses at the gene ends were 6 bases for V and 1 base for J; bases not matched to a gene: 9. The CDR3 loop reads CSVRSGRALGTDTQYF. The CDR3 nucleotides read TGCAGCGTCCGTAGCGGGAGGGCCCTCGGCACAGATACGCAGTATTTT.

This chain connects TRBV4-1 to TRBJ2-7; TRBD1 agrees at 12 bases. Per germline, CDR1 MGHRA and CDR2 YSYEKL. The CDR3 has 18 amino acids. The J segment lost 1 base and the V segment lost 6 bases, leaving 13 bases of the junction unmatched. The CDR3 spells CASRGSGTGGPSSYEQYF. CDR3 in DNA: TGCGCCAGCAGGGGATCAGGGACAGGGGGCCCATCGTCCTACGAGCAGTACTTC.

The chain employs TRBV7-9 and TRBJ2-1; 11 nucleotides line up with TRBD2. The CDR3 sequence is 16 residues long. V trimming: 6 bases; J trimming: 1 base; junction bases outside the gene matches: 5. Per the germline V gene, CDR1 is SEHNR and CDR2 is FQNEAQ (reference sequence). This CDR3 is CASRHTSGSSYNEQFF. The CDR3 nucleotides are TGTGCCAGCAGACACACTAGCGGGAGTTCCTACAATGAGCAGTTCTTC.

This chain joins TRBV5-5 and TRBJ2-2, with 9 bases identical to TRBD1. The CDR3 totals 16 residues. V shed 4 bases and J 4 bases; nucleotides not matched to a gene: 8. Germline CDR1 is SGHKS and CDR2 is YYEKEE (reference sequence). CDR3 amino acids: CASSITGGASTGELFF. The CDR3 nucleotides are TGTGCCAGCAGCATCACAGGGGGCGCCAGCACCGGGGAGCTGTTTTTT.

The V and J genes are TRBV18 and TRBJ2-2, with D maybe TRBD2 (5 bases). Trimming removed 6 bases at V and 3 bases at J, with 14 bases between. Looked up from germline, CDR1 is KGHSH and CDR2 is LQKENI. This CDR3 spans 15 amino acids. CDR3 region: CASSFRRPDTGELFF. CDR3 sequence (DNA): TGTGCCAGCTCGTTCAGGAGGCCGGACACCGGGGAGCTGTTTTTT.

This chain connects TRBV28 to TRBJ1-5, with TRBD1 matching over 9 bases. The CDR3 runs 17 residues. After removal of 1 base from V and 2 bases from J, the junction contained 6 bases not matched to a gene. The germline V gene has CDR1 MDHEN and CDR2 SYDVKM. CDR3 DNA sequence: TGTGCCAGCAGTTTATTTCGGACAGGGGCAGGCAATCAGCCCCAGCATTTT. Protein: CASSLFRTGAGNQPQHF.

CDR3 sequence reads: CASSFPDGYEQYF. For the CDR3, the DNA is TGCGCCAGCAGCTTCCCGGACGGCTACGAGCAGTACTTC. This chain links TRBV5-1 with TRBJ2-7, with D unclear. Germline-derived CDR1 and CDR2 are SGHRS and YFSETQ. V was cut by 2 bases and J by 3 bases, with 9 bases left in between. The CDR3 runs to 13 residues.

This chain uses TRBV29-1 with TRBJ2-3; TRBD2 matches 7 bases. The V gene end was trimmed by 4 bases and the J gene end by 1 base; junction bases not matched to a gene: 5. Germline-derived CDR1 and CDR2 are SQVTM and ANQGSEA. This CDR3 has 14 residues. This CDR3 reads CSVAPSGRTDTQYF. The DNA for the CDR3 is TGCAGCGTTGCCCCTAGCGGCCGCACAGATACGCAGTATTTT.

The gene calls are TRBV19 and TRBJ2-7; 10 nucleotides align to TRBD1. The CDR3 has 14 residues. V gave up 6 bases and J gave up 5 bases; unmatched junction bases: 7. Germline CDR1 and CDR2: LNHDA and SQIVND (reference sequence). CDR3 bases: TGTGCCAGTAGGGGACAGGGGATGAGTAACGAGCAGTACTTC. Its translation: CASRGQGMSNEQYF.

The V and J genes are TRBV6-6 and TRBJ2-7; 12 nucleotides line up with TRBD2. The CDR3 runs to 16 residues. Trimming removed 6 bases from V and 0 bases from J; junction bases left unmatched: 6. The germline V gene has CDR1 MNHNY and CDR2 SVGAGI (reference sequence). This chain's CDR3 is CASRPTSGRTSYEQYF. CDR3 in DNA: TGTGCCAGCAGGCCGACTAGCGGGAGAACCTCCTACGAGCAGTACTTC.

This chain links TRBV18 with TRBJ1-2; D gene unclear. Deletions cut 3 bases from V and 1 base from J, with 6 bases between. The CDR3 is 13 amino acids. Per germline, CDR1 KGHSH and CDR2 LQKENI. The CDR3 spells CASSPGVNYGYTF. For the CDR3, the DNA is TGTGCCAGCTCACCCGGAGTTAACTATGGCTACACCTTC.

The chain joins TRBV18 to TRBJ1-5, with D possibly TRBD1 on 6 matching bases. V was shortened by 3 bases and J by 3 bases, with 12 bases between the two germline ends. Germline V lookup: CDR1 KGHSH, CDR2 LQKENI. The CDR3 runs to 15 residues. This CDR3 reads CASSPSGHFNQPQHF. CDR3 coding DNA: TGTGCCAGCTCACCTTCGGGACATTTCAATCAGCCCCAGCATTTT.

This clone was seen more than once but under ten times. This sequence joins TRBV7-9 and TRBJ2-3, with D possibly TRBD2 on 5 matching bases. V was cut by 0 bases and J by 4 bases, with 5 bases left in between. Germline CDR1 is SEHNR and CDR2 is FQNEAQ (reference sequence). The CDR3 has 13 amino acids. The CDR3 sequence: CASSLAGADTQYF. DNA for the CDR3: TGTGCCAGCAGCTTAGCGGGAGCAGATACGCAGTATTTT.